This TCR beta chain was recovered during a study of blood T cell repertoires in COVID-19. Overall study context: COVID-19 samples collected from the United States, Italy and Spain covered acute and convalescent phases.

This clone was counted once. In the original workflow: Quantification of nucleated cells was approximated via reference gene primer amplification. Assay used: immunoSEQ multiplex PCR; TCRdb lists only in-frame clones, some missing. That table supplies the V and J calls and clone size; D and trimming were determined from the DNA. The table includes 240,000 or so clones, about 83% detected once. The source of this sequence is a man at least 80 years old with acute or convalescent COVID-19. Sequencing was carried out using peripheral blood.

Here the CDR3 reads CASSLQGLGSQPQHF. CDR3 in DNA: TGTGCCAGCAGCTTGCAGGGACTCGGTTCTCAGCCCCAGCATTTT. The rearrangement joins TRBV5-8 to TRBJ1-5; possible D gene TRBD1, 5 bases. Trimming shortened V by 1 base and J by 6 bases, and 14 bases separated the two germline ends. The CDR3 runs to 15 residues. Germline V gene sequence: CDR1 SGHTS, CDR2 YDEGEE.